This T cell receptor beta chain is from a study of OX40 agonist ivuxolimab in advanced cancers. As for the study in general: A mean age of approximately 64 years, range about 20 to 79, was recorded, and roughly 80% were male. The study's findings and limits: Part of the nonresponder group also had normalized T-cell clonal expansion that was low.

This table comes from immunoSEQ multiplex PCR, and its TCRdb copy is limited to in-frame clones, with some not included. The sample yields around 70,000 clones, approximately 86% seen once. The V gene's germline CDR1 is SGHTA and CDR2 FQGTGA. This CDR3 is built from 13 residues. Trimming removed 1 base from V and 4 bases from J, with 7 bases in between. On this clone: Its antigen is unknown.

The clonotype originates from an adult with an advanced solid tumor such as melanoma, head and neck, liver or kidney cancer. The material sequenced was CD4+ or CD8+ T cells sorted from blood, taken in a trial of the OX40 agonist ivuxolimab. This sequence joins TRBV7-3 and TRBJ2-5; no clear D gene. CDR3 DNA: TGTGCCAGCAGCTTAAGCCTGCGAGAGACCCAGTACTTC. Translating it yields CASSLSLRETQYF.